These T cell receptor beta chains were read from a single sample in a study of cytomegalovirus exposure and HLA in healthy donors. Measured with immunoSEQ multiplex PCR; TCRdb has only the in-frame clones, and not every one. Here the sample spans 120,000 or so clones, approximately 88% being singletons. The sample was PBMCs. The receptors stem from a woman aged 30 to 39 in good health and CMV-seropositive. Each CDR3 is given with its conserved first and last residue. The D gene is left open where the match is weak. Expanded clones get a size class; other rows say once, few or many, or leave the size out.

V	J	D	size	DNA	CDR3
TRBV2	TRBJ2-2	-	-	TGTGCCGGCCACCGCAGGGGCCCGGGCACCGGGGAGCTGTTTTTT	CAGHRRGPGTGELFF
TRBV5-6	TRBJ2-3	-	-	TGTGCCAGCAGCTTGGCCCCAGGCCCCGCAGATACGCAGTATTTT	CASSLAPGPADTQYF
TRBV4-3	TRBJ2-7	TRBD2	-	TGCGCCAGCAGCCAATTTGAGCGGGAGGCCCCCTACGAGCAGTACTTC	CASSQFEREAPYEQYF
TRBV5-1	TRBJ1-2	-	few	TGCGCCAGCAGTGAGGGCGACGGGTATGGCTACACCTTC	CASSEGDGYGYTF
TRBV5-1	TRBJ1-1	TRBD1	-	TGCGCCAGCAGCGCGGGACAGGGCGAACTGAACACTGAAGCTTTCTTT	CASSAGQGELNTEAFF
TRBV28	TRBJ2-7	TRBD1	-	TGTGCCAGCAGTTTACGGGCAGGGGGCCCTCCTGGCGAGCAGTACTTC	CASSLRAGGPPGEQYF
TRBV4-3	TRBJ1-1	TRBD1	-	TGCGCCAGCAGCTACGCCGGGACAGGGGACAATGAAGCTTTCTTT	CASSYAGTGDNEAFF
TRBV7-9	TRBJ2-1	-	-	TGTGCCAGCAGCTCAACTACTAGCCGACAGAGCTCCTACAATGAGCAGTTCTTC	CASSSTTSRQSSYNEQFF
TRBV18	TRBJ1-1	TRBD1	-	TGTGCCAGCTCACCTCTTGCGGACAGGGGGAACACTGAAGCTTTCTTT	CASSPLADRGNTEAFF
TRBV10-3	TRBJ1-1	-	-	TGTGCCAACCGACAGACCTTAAACACTGAAGCTTTCTTT	CANRQTLNTEAFF
TRBV27	TRBJ1-1	-	-	TGTGCCAGCAGTTCCTTGGGCCAGAACACTGAAGCTTTCTTT	CASSSLGQNTEAFF
TRBV19	TRBJ2-7	-	-	TGTGCCAGCAGCAGGGGCGGGAGAGACGGGAGCGAGCAGTACTTC	CASSRGGRDGSEQYF
TRBV19	TRBJ2-2	TRBD1	-	TGTGCCAGTAGAAACAGGGGGCGCACCGGGGAGCTGTTTTTT	CASRNRGRTGELFF
TRBV5-1	TRBJ2-5	TRBD2	-	TGCGCCAGCAGCCTACTAGCGGGGGGCGGGGAGACCCAGTACTTC	CASSLLAGGGETQYF
TRBV6-6	TRBJ2-5	-	-	TGTGCCAGCAGTTACTCCTCCCGCAGGGGAGAGACCCAGTACTTC	CASSYSSRRGETQYF
TRBV7-2	TRBJ2-1	-	few	TGTGCCAGCAGCCCTGGGGGGGCCTGGAATGAGCAGTTCTTC	CASSPGGAWNEQFF
TRBV18	TRBJ2-7	TRBD1	few	TGTGCCAGCTCACCCGGACAGGGGCTGGTCGAGCAGTACTTC	CASSPGQGLVEQYF
TRBV19	TRBJ2-2	TRBD1	-	TGTGCCAGTAGGGTTAGGGGGCGAACCGGGGAGCTGTTTTTT	CASRVRGRTGELFF
TRBV27	TRBJ1-1	-	-	TGTGCCAGCAGGGCAGGGCCAATGAACACTGAAGCTTTCTTT	CASRAGPMNTEAFF
TRBV11-2	TRBJ1-3	-	-	TGTGCCAGCAGACCCACCCCGGGAAACTTATGGGACACCATATATTTT	CASRPTPGNLWDTIYF
TRBV19	TRBJ2-7	TRBD1	-	TGTGCCAGTAGTATCGACAGGGACTACGAGCAGTACTTC	CASSIDRDYEQYF
TRBV13	TRBJ2-7	-	-	TGTGCCAGCAGCTCGACGGGACACCTACCCTACGAGCAGTACTTC	CASSSTGHLPYEQYF
TRBV6-1	TRBJ2-5	-	-	TGTGCCAGCAGTTCCGGCCGGGGGACCCAGTACTTC	CASSSGRGTQYF
TRBV4-2	TRBJ1-2	TRBD1	once	TGTGCCAGCAGCCCTCCTGACAGGGTGGGAAATAATGGCTACACCTTC	CASSPPDRVGNNGYTF
TRBV5-1	TRBJ2-5	TRBD2	-	TGCGCCAGCAGCTTGGCCGCTGGCGGCGGGGGGGCGGAGGAGACCCAGTACTTC	CASSLAAGGGGAEETQYF
TRBV10-3	TRBJ2-7	-	-	TGTGCCATCAGTGAGTCGTACGACAGTTGGCCTCTCGGCGACTACGAGCAGTACTTC	CAISESYDSWPLGDYEQYF
TRBV11-2	TRBJ2-7	TRBD1	-	TGTGCCAGCAGCTTAGAGTCCGGGACAGGGGGTTTCGAGCAGTACTTC	CASSLESGTGGFEQYF
TRBV4-3	TRBJ2-7	TRBD2	-	TGCGCCAGCAGCCAAGGACTAGCGGAGGCCTACGAGCAGTACTTC	CASSQGLAEAYEQYF
TRBV6-1	TRBJ2-7	TRBD2	-	TGTGCCAGCAGTGATCTTCTAGCGGGGGTTTACGAGCAGTACTTC	CASSDLLAGVYEQYF
TRBV11-3	TRBJ2-1	TRBD2	-	TGTGCCAGCAGCCTGGGACTAGCGGGGAGTAGCGAGCAGTTCTTC	CASSLGLAGSSEQFF
TRBV5-5	TRBJ2-7	-	-	TGTGCCAGCAGCTTGAGGATGGAGGCAGCACTCTACGAGCAGTACTTC	CASSLRMEAALYEQYF
TRBV7-7	TRBJ2-1	TRBD2	-	TGTGCCAGCAGCCAATCTAGCGGGGATAACAATGAGCAGTTCTTC	CASSQSSGDNNEQFF
TRBV4-1	TRBJ2-7	TRBD1	-	TGCGCCAGCAGCCCAGGGGGCACTTCCTACGAGCAGTACTTC	CASSPGGTSYEQYF
TRBV29-1	TRBJ1-2	-	-	TGCAGCGTTGCACCGAGGACAGCGCACTATGGCTACACCTTC	CSVAPRTAHYGYTF
TRBV4-2	TRBJ2-7	TRBD2	few	TGTGCCAGCAGCCAAGACCGAGCTAGCGGGGGGGCAGAGCAGTACTTC	CASSQDRASGGAEQYF
TRBV7-3	TRBJ1-6	-	-	TGTGCCAGCAGCTTAAACTCCCCCCGGTCGGGGTCACCCCTCCACTTT	CASSLNSPRSGSPLHF
TRBV27	TRBJ2-7	TRBD2	-	TGTGCCAGCAGTTTATTACTAGCGGGAGGGTTGCACGAGCAGTACTTC	CASSLLLAGGLHEQYF
TRBV7-3	TRBJ2-2	-	-	TGTGCCAGCAGCTTATCGTCCGGGGAGCTGTTTTTT	CASSLSSGELFF
TRBV6-5	TRBJ2-1	-	-	TGTGCCAGCAGTTACAGGGGTAATGAGCAGTTCTTC	CASSYRGNEQFF
TRBV27	TRBJ1-2	-	-	TGTGCCAGCAGCCTCGACAGAGACTATGGCTACACCTTC	CASSLDRDYGYTF
TRBV7-2	TRBJ2-3	TRBD2	-	TGTGCCAGCAGCTCTGGGGCTAGCGGGAGAGGGACAGATACGCAGTATTTT	CASSSGASGRGTDTQYF